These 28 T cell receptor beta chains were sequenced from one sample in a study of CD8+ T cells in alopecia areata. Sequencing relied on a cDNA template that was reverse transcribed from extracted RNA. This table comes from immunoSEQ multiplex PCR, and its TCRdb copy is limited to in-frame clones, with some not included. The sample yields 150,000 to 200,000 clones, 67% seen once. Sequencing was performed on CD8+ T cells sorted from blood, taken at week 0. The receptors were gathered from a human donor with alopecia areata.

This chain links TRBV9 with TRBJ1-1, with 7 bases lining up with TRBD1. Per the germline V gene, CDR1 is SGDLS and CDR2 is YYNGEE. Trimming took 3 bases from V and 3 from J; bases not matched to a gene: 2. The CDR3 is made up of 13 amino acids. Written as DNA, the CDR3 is TGTGCCAGCAGCGACAGGGGTCACACTGAAGCTTTCTTT. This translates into CASSDRGHTEAFF. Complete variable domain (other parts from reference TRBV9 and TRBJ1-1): DSGVTQTPKHLITATGQRVTLRCSPRSGDLSVYWYQQSLDQGLQFLIQYYNGEERAKGNILERFSAQQFPDLHSELNLSSLELGDSALYFCASSDRGHTEAFFGQGTRLTVV.

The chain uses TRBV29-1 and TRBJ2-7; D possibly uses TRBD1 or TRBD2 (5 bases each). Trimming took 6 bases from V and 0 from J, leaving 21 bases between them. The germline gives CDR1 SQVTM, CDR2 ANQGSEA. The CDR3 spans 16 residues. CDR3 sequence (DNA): TGCAGCGTCGTTTGGGACGACACGGGGAGCTCCTACGAGCAGTACTTC. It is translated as CSVVWDDTGSSYEQYF.

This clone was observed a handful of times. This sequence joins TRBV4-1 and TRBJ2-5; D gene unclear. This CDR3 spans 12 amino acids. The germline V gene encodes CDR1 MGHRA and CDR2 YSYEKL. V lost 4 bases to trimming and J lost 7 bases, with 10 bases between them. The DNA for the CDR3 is TGCGCCAGCAGCCGGGATCCGTCGACCCAGTACTTC. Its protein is CASSRDPSTQYF.

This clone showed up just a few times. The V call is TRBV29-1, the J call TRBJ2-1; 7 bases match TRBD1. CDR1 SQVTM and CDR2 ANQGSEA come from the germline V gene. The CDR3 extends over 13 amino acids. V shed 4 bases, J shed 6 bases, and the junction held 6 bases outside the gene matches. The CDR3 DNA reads TGCAGCGTTGGCCCCAGGGGGAGCAATGAGCAGTTCTTC. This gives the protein CSVGPRGSNEQFF.

CDR3 sequence (DNA): TGTGCCAGCAGGATAGCGGTAACCTACAATGAGCAGTTCTTC. This encodes CASRIAVTYNEQFF. The chain is built from TRBV7-9 and TRBJ2-1, with D perhaps TRBD2 (6 bases). Looked up from germline, CDR1 is SEHNR and CDR2 is FQNEAQ (reference sequence). V shed 6 bases and J shed 2 bases, with 11 bases lying between them. The CDR3 loop spans 14 amino acids.

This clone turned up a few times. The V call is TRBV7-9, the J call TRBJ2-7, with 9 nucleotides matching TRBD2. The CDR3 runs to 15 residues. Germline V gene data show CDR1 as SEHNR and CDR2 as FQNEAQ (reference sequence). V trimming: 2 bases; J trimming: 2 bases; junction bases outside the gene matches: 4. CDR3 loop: CASSLLAGLPYEQYF. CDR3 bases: TGTGCCAGCAGCTTACTAGCGGGGCTACCCTACGAGCAGTACTTC.

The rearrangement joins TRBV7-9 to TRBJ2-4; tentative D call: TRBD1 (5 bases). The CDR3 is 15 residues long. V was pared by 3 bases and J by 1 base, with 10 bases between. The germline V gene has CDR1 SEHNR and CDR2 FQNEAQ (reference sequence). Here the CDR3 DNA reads TGTGCCAGCAGCTTGGGGCTGGGGGCCAAAAACATTCAGTACTTC. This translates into CASSLGLGAKNIQYF.

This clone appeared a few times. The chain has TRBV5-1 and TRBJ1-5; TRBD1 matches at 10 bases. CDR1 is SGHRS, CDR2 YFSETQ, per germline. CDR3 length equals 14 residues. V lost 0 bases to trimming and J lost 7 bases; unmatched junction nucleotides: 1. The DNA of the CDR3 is TGCGCCAGCAGCTTGGGGGGACAGGGGCAGCCCCAGCATTTT. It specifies CASSLGGQGQPQHF.

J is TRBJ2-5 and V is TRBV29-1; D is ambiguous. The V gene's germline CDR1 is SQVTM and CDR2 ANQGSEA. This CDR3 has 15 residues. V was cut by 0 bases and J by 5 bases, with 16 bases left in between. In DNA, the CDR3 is TGCAGCGTTGAAGATCTCCCTAGTACTATCGAGACCCAGTACTTC. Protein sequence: CSVEDLPSTIETQYF.

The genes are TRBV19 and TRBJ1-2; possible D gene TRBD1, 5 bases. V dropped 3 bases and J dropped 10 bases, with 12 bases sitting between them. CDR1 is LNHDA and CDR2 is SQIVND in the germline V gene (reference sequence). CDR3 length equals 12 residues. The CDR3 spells CASSIGASYYTF. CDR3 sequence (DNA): TGTGCCAGTAGTATTGGGGCTTCTTACTACACCTTC.

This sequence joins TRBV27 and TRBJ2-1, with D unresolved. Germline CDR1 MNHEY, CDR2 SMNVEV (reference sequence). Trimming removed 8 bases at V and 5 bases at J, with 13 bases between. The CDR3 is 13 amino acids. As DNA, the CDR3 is TGTGCCAGCGCCCTCGCTAGTGACAATGAGCAGTTCTTC. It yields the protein CASALASDNEQFF.

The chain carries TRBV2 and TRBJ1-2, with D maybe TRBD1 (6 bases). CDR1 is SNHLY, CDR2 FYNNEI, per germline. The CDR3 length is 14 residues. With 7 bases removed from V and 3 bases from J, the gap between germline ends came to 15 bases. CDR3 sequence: CASTLRGADYGYTF. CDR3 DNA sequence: TGTGCCAGCACACTTCGGGGGGCCGACTATGGCTACACCTTC.

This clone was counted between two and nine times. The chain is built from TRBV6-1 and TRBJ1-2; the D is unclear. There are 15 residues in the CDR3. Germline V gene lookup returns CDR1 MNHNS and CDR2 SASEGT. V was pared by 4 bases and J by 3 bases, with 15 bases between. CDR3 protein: CASSGGAGRDYGYTF. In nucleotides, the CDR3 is TGTGCCAGCAGTGGAGGTGCTGGGAGGGACTATGGCTACACCTTC.

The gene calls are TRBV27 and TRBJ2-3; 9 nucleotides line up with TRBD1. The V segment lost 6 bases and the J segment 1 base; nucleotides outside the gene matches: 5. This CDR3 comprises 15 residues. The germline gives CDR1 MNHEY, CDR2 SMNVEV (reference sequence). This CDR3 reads CASRQGAVGTDTQYF. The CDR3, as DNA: TGTGCCAGCAGACAGGGGGCTGTTGGCACAGATACGCAGTATTTT.

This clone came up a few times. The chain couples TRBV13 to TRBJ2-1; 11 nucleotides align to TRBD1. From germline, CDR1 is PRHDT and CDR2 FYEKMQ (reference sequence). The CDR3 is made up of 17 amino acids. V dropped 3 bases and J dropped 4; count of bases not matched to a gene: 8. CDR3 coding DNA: TGTGCCAGCAGCTTCGAAGGGGACAGGGGGATTTACAATGAGCAGTTCTTC. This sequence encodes CASSFEGDRGIYNEQFF.

The CDR3 nucleotides read TGTGCCAGCAGCTTAGCGAGCTCTGGGGCCAACGTCCTGACTTTC. It translates to CASSLASSGANVLTF. J is TRBJ2-6 and V is TRBV7-9; D is undetermined. This CDR3 comprises 15 residues. CDR1 SEHNR and CDR2 FQNEAQ come from the germline V gene (reference sequence). V lost 0 bases and J 0 bases, leaving 3 bases between the germline ends.

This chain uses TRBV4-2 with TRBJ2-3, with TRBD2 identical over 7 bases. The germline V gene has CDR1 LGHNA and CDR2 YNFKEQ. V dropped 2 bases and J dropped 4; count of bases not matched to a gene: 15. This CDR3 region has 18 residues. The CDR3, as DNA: TGTGCCAGCAGCCAACGACCGATAGGACCGGGGAGGGCAGATACGCAGTATTTT. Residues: CASSQRPIGPGRADTQYF.

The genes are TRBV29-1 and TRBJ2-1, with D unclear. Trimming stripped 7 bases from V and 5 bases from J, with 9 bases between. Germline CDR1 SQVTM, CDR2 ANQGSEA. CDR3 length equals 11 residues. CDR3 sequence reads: CSATLNNEQFF. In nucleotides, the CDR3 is TGCAGCGCCACTTTGAACAATGAGCAGTTCTTC.

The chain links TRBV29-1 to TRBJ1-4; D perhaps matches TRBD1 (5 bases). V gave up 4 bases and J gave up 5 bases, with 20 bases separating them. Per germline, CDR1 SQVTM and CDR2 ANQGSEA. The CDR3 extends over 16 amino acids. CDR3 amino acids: CSVVGSLNGANEKLFF. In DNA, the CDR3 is TGCAGCGTTGTCGGCTCCCTAAATGGGGCAAATGAAAAACTGTTTTTT. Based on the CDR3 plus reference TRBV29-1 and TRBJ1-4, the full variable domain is SAVISQKPSRDICQRGTSLTIQCQVDSQVTMMFWYRQQPGQSLTLIATANQGSEATYESGFVIDKFPISRPNLTFSTLTVSNMSPEDSSIYLCSVVGSLNGANEKLFFGSGTQLSVL.

The DNA for the CDR3 is TGTGCCAGCAGCTTAGGACAGGGATGGGTCGAGCAGTACTTC. Translation: CASSLGQGWVEQYF. The chain is built from TRBV11-2 and TRBJ2-7; 7 nucleotides align to TRBD1. Per germline, CDR1 SGHAT and CDR2 FQNNGV. V was clipped by 1 base and J by 6 bases; unmatched bases: 6. The CDR3 runs to 14 residues.

CDR3 nucleotides: TGTGCCTGGAGTGCAACCTGGGTTGCCCCCTCAGGGGACGCCGGGGAGCTGTTTTTT. Amino acid sequence: CAWSATWVAPSGDAGELFF. The chain couples TRBV30 to TRBJ2-2; D is possibly TRBD1 (6 bases). The CDR3 is 19 amino acids. Germline CDR1 and CDR2: GTSNPN and SVGIG (reference sequence). V was trimmed by 1 base and J by 6 bases, leaving 27 bases between them.

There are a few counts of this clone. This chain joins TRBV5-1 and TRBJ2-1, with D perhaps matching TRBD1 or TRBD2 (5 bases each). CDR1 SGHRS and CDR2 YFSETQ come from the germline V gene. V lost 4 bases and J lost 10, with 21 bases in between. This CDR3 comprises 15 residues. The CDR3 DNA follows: TGCGCCAGCAGCAACCGGGACCGCCACTTAAGAGAGCAGTTCTTC. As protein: CASSNRDRHLREQFF.

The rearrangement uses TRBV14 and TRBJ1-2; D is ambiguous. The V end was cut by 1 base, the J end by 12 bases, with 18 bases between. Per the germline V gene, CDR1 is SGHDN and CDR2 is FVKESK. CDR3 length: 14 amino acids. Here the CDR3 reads CASSQGVGTGLNTF. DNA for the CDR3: TGTGCCAGCAGCCAAGGGGTGGGAACGGGCCTCAACACCTTC.

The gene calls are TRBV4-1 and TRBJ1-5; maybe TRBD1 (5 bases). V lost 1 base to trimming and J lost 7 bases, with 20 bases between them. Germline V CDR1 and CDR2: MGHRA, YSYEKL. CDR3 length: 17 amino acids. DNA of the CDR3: TGCGCCAGCAGCCAAGGGGTGGGAAGGGGAGAGGGCCAGCCCCAGCATTTT. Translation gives CASSQGVGRGEGQPQHF.

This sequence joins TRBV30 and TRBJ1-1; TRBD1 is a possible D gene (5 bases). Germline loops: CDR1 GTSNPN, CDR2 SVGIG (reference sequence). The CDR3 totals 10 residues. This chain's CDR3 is CVYGGTEAFF. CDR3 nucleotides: TGTGTTTATGGGGGCACTGAAGCTTTCTTT. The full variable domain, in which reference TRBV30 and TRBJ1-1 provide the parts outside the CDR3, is SQTIHQWPATLVQPVGSPLSLECTVEGTSNPNLYWYRQAAGRGLQLLFYSVGIGQISSEVPQNLSASRPQDRQFILSSKKLLLSDSGFYLCVYGGTEAFFGQGTRLTVV.

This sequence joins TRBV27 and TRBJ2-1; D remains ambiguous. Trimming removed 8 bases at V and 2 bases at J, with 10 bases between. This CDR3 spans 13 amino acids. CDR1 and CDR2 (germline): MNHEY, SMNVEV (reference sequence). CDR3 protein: CASGPSPYNEQFF. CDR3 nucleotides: TGTGCCAGCGGACCGTCCCCCTACAATGAGCAGTTCTTC.

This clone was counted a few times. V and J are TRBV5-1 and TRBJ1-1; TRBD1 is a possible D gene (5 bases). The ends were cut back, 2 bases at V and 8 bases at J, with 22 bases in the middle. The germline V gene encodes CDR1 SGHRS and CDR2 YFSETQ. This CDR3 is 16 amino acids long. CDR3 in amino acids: CASSLTSLGASREAFF. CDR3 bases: TGCGCCAGCAGCTTAACGTCGCTCGGGGCGTCCCGAGAAGCTTTCTTT. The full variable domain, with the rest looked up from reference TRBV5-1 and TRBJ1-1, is KAGVTQTPRYLIKTRGQQVTLSCSPISGHRSVSWYQQTPGQGLQFLFEYFSETQRNKGNFPGRFSGRQFSNSRSEMNVSTLELGDSALYLCASSLTSLGASREAFFGQGTRLTVV.

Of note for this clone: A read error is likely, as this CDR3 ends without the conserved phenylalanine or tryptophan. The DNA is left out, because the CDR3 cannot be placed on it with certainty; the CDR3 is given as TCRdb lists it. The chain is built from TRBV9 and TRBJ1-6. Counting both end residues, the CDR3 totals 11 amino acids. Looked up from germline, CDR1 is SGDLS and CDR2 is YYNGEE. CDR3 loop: CASSVDPGKAY.